The entry below gives a single T cell receptor beta chain sequence along with its context. Since a much larger clone is just one base distant, this may be a read error. The data stem from a study of identical twins. This CDR3 comprises 12 residues. TCRdb analysed the 5' RACE reads with MiXCR anew, one entry per CDR3 protein. The sample has some 1,700,000 distinct CDR3 sequences; 25% to 35% are singletons. The sequenced sample was cord blood. This sequence joins TRBV12-3 or TRBV12-4 and TRBJ1-2; D unclear. The TCR originated in a newborn girl in good health. The CDR3 here is CASSPFNHGYTF. CDR3 coding DNA: TGTGCCAGCAGTCCGTTTAACCATGGCTACACCTTC.